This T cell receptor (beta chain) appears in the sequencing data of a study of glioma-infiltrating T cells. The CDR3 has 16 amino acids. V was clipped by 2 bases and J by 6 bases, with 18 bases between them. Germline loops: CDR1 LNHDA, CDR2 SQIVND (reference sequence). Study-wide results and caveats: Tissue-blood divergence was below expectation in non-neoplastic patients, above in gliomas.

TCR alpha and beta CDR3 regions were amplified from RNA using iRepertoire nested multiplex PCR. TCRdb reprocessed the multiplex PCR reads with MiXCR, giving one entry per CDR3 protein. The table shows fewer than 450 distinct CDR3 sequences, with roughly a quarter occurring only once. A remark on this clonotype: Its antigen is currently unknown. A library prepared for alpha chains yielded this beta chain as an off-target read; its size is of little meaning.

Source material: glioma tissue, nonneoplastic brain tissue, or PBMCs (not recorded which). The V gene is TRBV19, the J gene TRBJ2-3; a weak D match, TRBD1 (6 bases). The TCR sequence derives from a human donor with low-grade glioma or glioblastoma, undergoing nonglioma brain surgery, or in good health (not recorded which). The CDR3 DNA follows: TGTGCCAGTAGTATAAGCCCGGGACAAGGGAGCGATACGCAGTATTTT. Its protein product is CASSISPGQGSDTQYF.